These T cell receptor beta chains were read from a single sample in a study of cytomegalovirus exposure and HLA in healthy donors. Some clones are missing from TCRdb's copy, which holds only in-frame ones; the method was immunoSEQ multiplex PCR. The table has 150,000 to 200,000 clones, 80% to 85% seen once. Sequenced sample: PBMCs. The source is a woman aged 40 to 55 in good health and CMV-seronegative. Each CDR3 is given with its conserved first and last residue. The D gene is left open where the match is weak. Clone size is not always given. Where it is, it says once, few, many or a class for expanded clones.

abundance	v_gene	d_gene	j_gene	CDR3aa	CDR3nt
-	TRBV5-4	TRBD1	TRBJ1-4	CASSGDSHNEKLFF	TGTGCCAGCAGCGGGGACAGCCATAATGAAAAACTGTTTTTT
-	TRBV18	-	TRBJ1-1	CASSPRTGQSGDTEAFF	TGTGCCAGCTCACCGCGTACAGGACAGTCCGGGGACACTGAAGCTTTCTTT
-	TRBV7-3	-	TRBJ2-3	CASSSPSDTQYF	TGTGCCAGCAGCTCCCCCTCGGATACGCAGTATTTT
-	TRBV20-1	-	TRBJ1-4	CSAPWSVALFF	TGCAGTGCCCCATGGAGTGTTGCACTGTTTTTT
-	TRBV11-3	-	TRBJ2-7	CASSYFNYEQYF	TGTGCCAGCAGCTATTTTAACTACGAGCAGTACTTC
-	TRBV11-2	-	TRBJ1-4	CASSLQGFGEKLFF	TGTGCCAGCAGCTTACAGGGTTTCGGAGAAAAACTGTTTTTT
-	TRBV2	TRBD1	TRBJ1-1	CASRGTGGNTEAFF	TGTGCCAGCAGGGGGACAGGGGGAAACACTGAAGCTTTCTTT
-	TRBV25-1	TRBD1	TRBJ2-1	CASSRAGGGEQFF	TGTGCCAGCAGTCGGGCAGGGGGTGGGGAGCAGTTCTTC
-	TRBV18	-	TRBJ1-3	CASSPFRDSGNTIYF	TGTGCCAGCTCACCCTTCAGGGACTCTGGAAACACCATATATTTT
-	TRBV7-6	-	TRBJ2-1	CASRLGDPRGEQFF	TGTGCCAGCAGGTTAGGCGACCCTCGGGGTGAGCAGTTCTTC
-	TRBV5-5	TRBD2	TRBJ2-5	CASSLPRKRDLETQYF	TGTGCCAGCAGCCTCCCTCGGAAGCGGGACTTGGAGACCCAGTACTTC
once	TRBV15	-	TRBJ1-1	CATGPNTEAFF	TGTGCCACCGGGCCGAACACTGAAGCTTTCTTT
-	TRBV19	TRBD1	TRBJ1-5	CASSSSDRAGQPQHF	TGTGCCAGTAGTTCCTCGGACAGGGCGGGCCAGCCCCAGCATTTT
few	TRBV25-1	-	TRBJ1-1	CASRGREVTEAFF	TGTGCCAGCAGGGGGCGGGAGGTCACTGAAGCTTTCTTT
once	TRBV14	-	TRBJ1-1	CASSPKRGDMNTEAFF	TGTGCCAGCAGCCCAAAACGGGGGGACATGAACACTGAAGCTTTCTTT
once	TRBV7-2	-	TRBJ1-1	CASSLASRSPKAFF	TGTGCCAGCAGCTTAGCGTCGCGGTCCCCGAAGGCTTTCTTT
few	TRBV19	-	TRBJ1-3	CASTWGPTNTIYF	TGTGCCAGTACCTGGGGGCCGACAAACACCATATATTTT
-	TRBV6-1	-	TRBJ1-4	CASSESYRAGEKLFF	TGTGCCAGCAGTGAAAGTTACAGGGCGGGCGAAAAACTGTTTTTT
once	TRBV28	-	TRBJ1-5	CASSLPDRSNQPQHF	TGTGCCAGCAGTTTACCAGACAGGAGCAATCAGCCCCAGCATTTT
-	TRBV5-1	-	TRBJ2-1	CASSQIDEQFF	TGCGCCAGCAGCCAGATTGATGAGCAGTTCTTC
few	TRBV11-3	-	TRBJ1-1	CASSLLTAEAFF	TGTGCCAGCAGCTTATTGACAGCTGAAGCTTTCTTT
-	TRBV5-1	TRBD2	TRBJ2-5	CASSLTGGIRETQYF	TGCGCCAGCAGCTTGACCGGGGGGATCAGAGAGACCCAGTACTTC
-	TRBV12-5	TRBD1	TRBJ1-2	CASGKSDRGFGYTF	TGTGCTAGTGGTAAATCGGACAGGGGTTTTGGCTACACCTTC
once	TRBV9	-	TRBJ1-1	CASSVGNRATEAFF	TGTGCCAGCAGCGTAGGAAACAGGGCAACTGAAGCTTTCTTT
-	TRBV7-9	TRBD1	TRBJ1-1	CASIRGQGDTEAFF	TGTGCCAGCATCCGGGGACAGGGGGACACTGAAGCTTTCTTT
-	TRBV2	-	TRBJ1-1	CASRGNPDRPLSAFF	TGTGCCAGCAGGGGTAACCCCGACAGGCCGCTGTCAGCTTTCTTT
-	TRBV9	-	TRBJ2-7	CASSVGGGGTYEQYF	TGTGCCAGCAGCGTAGGGGGAGGGGGGACCTACGAGCAGTACTTC
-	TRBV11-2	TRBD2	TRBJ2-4	CASSFGLAGAFDIQYF	TGTGCCAGCAGCTTTGGACTAGCGGGAGCGTTCGACATTCAGTACTTC
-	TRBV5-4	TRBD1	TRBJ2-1	CASSLGQGARNEQFF	TGTGCCAGCAGCTTGGGACAGGGGGCTCGGAATGAGCAGTTCTTC
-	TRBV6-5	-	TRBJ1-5	CASSYSPVGNQPQHF	TGTGCCAGCAGTTACTCCCCGGTGGGCAATCAGCCCCAGCATTTT
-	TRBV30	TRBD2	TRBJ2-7	CAWRRSGTSGSYEQYF	TGTGCCTGGAGGCGTTCCGGGACTAGCGGGAGCTACGAGCAGTACTTC
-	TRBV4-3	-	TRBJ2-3	CASSRGSALTDTQYF	TGCGCCAGCAGTCGGGGGTCTGCTCTAACAGATACGCAGTATTTT
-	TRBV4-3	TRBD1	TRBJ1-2	CASSQEQGAGGYTF	TGCGCCAGCAGCCAAGAGCAGGGGGCGGGTGGCTACACCTTC
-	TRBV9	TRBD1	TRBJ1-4	CASSGTGRNEKLFF	TGTGCCAGCAGCGGGACAGGGCGGAATGAAAAACTGTTTTTT
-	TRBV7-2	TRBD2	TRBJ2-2	CASSPSGRAGTGELFF	TGTGCCAGCAGCCCTAGCGGGAGGGCCGGCACCGGGGAGCTGTTTTTT
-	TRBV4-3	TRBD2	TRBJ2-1	CASSQDVGLASNNEQFF	TGCGCCAGCAGCCAAGATGTGGGACTAGCATCCAACAATGAGCAGTTCTTC
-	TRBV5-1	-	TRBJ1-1	CASRLVGGYEAFF	TGCGCCAGCCGTTTAGTGGGGGGGTACGAAGCTTTCTTT
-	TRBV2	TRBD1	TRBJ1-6	CASSRDRGYSPLHF	TGTGCCAGCAGCCGGGACAGGGGTTACTCACCCCTCCACTTT
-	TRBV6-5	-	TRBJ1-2	CASSYSRSGSYGYTF	TGTGCCAGCAGTTACTCACGATCGGGATCCTATGGCTACACCTTC
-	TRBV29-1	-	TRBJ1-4	CSVLTATNEKLFF	TGCAGCGTTCTGACAGCGACTAATGAAAAACTGTTTTTT
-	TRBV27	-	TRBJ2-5	CASSLSSGEETQYF	TGTGCCAGCAGTTTATCGTCAGGGGAAGAGACCCAGTACTTC
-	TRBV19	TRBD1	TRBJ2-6	CASTIQGQWAGANVLTF	TGTGCCAGTACCATCCAGGGACAGTGGGCTGGGGCCAACGTCCTGACTTTC
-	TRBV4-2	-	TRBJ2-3	CASSGSPNPFSTDTQYF	TGTGCCAGCAGCGGGAGTCCCAACCCCTTTAGCACAGATACGCAGTATTTT
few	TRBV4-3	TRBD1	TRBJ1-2	CASSQELPTGGDYGYTF	TGCGCCAGCAGCCAAGAATTACCTACAGGGGGCGACTATGGCTACACCTTC
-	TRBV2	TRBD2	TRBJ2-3	CASSERTSGPGTQYF	TGTGCCAGCAGTGAACGGACTAGCGGGCCTGGAACGCAGTATTTT